Below, 3 T cell receptor beta chains from the same sample are listed, as sequenced in a study of metastatic and nonmetastatic thyroid tumors. Each patient came to thyroid surgery without any prior treatment (of any kind). TCRdb reprocessed the PCR reads via MiXCR. The sample shows about 30,000 clones, less than 25% of them seen only once. Specimen: blood. Receptors were obtained from a female donor with papillary thyroid cancer or a benign thyroid nodule (not recorded which). Some clones in this sample may be carry-over from other donors' samples.

By share, this clone ranks as medium-sized. The chain employs TRBV13 and TRBJ2-7, with D unclear. This CDR3 contains 14 residues. Germline CDR1 reads PRHDT; CDR2 reads FYEKMQ (reference sequence). The V end lost 3 bases, the J end lost 0 bases, and 9 bases lay between the germline ends. CDR3 nucleotides: TGTGCCAGCAGCTTCCGACGTGACTCCTACGAGCAGTACTTC. Encoded protein: CASSFRRDSYEQYF.

The table lists this clone with a few counts. The genes are TRBV5-6 and TRBJ2-4; the match to TRBD2 covers 10 bases. The CDR3 runs to 16 residues. The V gene's germline CDR1 is SGHDT and CDR2 YYEEEE. Trimming removed 2 bases from V and 7 bases from J; junction bases left unmatched: 9. The CDR3 DNA follows: TGTGCCAGCAGCTTCCGGACTAGCGGAGCAGCGAACATTCAGTACTTC. Translating gives CASSFRTSGAANIQYF.

This clone is deemed medium-sized. V usage is TRBV11-2 and J usage is TRBJ1-6; D is uncertain. Germline CDR1 reads SGHAT; CDR2 reads FQNNGV. The CDR3 runs 11 residues. V dropped 4 bases and J dropped 12 bases, with 7 bases sitting between them. DNA for the CDR3: TGTGCCAGCAGCTCACATGGACCCCTCCACTTT. Protein sequence: CASSSHGPLHF. Full variable domain (outside the CDR3, taken from reference TRBV11-2 and TRBJ1-6): EAGVAQSPRYKIIEKRQSVAFWCNPISGHATLYWYQQILGQGPKLLIQFQNNGVVDDSQLPKDRFSAERLKGVDSTLKIQPAKLEDSAVYLCASSSHGPLHFGNGTRLTVT.